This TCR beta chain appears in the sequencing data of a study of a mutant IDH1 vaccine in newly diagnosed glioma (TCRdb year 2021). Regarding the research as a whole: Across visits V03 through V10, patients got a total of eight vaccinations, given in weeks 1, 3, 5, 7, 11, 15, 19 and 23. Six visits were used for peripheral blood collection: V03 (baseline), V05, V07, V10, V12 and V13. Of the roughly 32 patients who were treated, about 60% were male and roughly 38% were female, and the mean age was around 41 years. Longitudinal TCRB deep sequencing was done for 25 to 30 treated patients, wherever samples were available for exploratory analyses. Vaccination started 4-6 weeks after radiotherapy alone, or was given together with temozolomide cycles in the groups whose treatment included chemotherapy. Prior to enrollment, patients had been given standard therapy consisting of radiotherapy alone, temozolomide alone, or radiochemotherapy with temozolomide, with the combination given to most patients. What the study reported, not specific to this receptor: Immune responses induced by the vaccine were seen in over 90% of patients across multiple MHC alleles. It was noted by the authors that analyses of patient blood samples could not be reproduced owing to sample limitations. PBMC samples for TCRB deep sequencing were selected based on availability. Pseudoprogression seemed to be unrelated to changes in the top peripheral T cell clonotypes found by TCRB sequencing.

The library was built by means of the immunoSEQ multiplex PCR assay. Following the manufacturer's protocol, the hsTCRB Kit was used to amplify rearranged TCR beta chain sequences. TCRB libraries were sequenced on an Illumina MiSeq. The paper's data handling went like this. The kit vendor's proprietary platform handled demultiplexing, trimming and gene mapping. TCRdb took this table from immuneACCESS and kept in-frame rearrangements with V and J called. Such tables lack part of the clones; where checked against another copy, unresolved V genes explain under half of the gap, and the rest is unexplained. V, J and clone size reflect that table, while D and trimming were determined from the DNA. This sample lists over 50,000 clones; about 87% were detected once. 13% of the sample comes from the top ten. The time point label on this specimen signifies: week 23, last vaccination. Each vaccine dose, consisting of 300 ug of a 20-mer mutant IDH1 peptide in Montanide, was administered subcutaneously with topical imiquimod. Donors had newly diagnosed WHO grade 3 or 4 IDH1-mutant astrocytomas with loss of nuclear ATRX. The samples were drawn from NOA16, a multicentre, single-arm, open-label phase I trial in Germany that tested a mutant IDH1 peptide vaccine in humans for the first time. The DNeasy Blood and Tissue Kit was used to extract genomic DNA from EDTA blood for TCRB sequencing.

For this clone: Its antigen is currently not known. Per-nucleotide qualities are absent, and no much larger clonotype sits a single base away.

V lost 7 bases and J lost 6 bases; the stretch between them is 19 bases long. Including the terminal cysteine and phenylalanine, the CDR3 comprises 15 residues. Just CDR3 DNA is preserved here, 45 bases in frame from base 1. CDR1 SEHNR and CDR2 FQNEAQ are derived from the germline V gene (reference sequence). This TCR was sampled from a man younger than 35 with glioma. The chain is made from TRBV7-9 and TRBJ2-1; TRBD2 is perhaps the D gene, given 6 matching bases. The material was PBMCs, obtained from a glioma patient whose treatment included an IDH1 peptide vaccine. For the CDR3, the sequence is CASTGGRGKRNEQFF. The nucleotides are TGTGCCAGCACCGGTGGTCGCGGGAAGCGCAATGAGCAGTTCTTC.